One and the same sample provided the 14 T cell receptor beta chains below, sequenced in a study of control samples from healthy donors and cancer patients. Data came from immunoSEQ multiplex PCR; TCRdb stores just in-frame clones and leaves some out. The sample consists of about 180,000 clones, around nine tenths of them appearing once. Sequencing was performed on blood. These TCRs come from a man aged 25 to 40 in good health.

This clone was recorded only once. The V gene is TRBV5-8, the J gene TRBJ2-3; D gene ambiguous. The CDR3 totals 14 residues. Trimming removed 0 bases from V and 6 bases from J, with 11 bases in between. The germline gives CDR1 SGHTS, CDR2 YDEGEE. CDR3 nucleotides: TGTGCCAGCAGCTTGGGCTACGAAACGGATACGCAGTATTTT. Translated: CASSLGYETDTQYF.

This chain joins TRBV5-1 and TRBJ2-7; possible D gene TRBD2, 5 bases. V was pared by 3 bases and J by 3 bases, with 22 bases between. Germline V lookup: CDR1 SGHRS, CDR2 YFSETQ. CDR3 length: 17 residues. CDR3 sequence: CASSSPGYDTTNYEQYF. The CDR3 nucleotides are TGCGCCAGCAGCTCCCCGGGATACGATACTACAAACTACGAGCAGTACTTC.

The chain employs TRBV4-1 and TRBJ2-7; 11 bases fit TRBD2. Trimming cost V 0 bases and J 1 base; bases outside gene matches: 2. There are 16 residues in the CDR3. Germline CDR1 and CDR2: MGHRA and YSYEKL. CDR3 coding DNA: TGCGCCAGCAGCCAAGATTCTAGCGGGGGGTCCTACGAGCAGTACTTC. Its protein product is CASSQDSSGGSYEQYF.

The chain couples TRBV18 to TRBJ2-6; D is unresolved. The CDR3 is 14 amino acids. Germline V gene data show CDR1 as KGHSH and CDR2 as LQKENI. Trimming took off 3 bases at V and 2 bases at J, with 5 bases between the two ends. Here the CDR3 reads CASSPLPGANVLTF. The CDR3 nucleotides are TGTGCCAGCTCACCGCTGCCTGGGGCCAACGTCCTGACTTTC.

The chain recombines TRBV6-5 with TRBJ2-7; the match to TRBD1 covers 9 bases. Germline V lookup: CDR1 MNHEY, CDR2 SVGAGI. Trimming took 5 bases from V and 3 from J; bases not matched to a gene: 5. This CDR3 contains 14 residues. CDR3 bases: TGTGCCAGCAGTAGGGACAGGGCACACTACGAGCAGTACTTC. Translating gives CASSRDRAHYEQYF.

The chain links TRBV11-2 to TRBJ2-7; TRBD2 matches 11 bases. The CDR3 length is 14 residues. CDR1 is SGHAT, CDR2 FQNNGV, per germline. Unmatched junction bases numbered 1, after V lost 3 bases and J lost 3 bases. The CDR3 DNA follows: TGTGCCAGCAGCTTTAGCGGGGGGGTCTACGAGCAGTACTTC. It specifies CASSFSGGVYEQYF. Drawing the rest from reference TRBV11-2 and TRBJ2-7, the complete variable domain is EAGVAQSPRYKIIEKRQSVAFWCNPISGHATLYWYQQILGQGPKLLIQFQNNGVVDDSQLPKDRFSAERLKGVDSTLKIQPAKLEDSAVYLCASSFSGGVYEQYFGPGTRLTVT.

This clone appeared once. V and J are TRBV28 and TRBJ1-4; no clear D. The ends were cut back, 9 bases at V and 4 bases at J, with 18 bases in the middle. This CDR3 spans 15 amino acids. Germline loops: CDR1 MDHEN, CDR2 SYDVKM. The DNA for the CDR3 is TGTGCCAGTAACCCTGACGGCCCTTATAATGAAAAACTGTTTTTT. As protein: CASNPDGPYNEKLFF.

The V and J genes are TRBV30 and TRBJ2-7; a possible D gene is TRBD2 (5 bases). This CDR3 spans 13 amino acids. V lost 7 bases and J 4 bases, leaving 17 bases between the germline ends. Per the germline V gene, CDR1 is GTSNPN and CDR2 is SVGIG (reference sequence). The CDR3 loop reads CASTGDFSYEQYF. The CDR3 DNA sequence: TGTGCCTCGACCGGGGATTTTAGTTACGAGCAGTACTTC.

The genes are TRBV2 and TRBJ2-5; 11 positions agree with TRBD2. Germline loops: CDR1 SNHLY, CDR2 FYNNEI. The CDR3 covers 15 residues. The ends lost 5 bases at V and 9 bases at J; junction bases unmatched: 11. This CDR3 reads CASSQGLAVLGAQYF. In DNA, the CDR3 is TGTGCCAGCAGTCAGGGACTAGCGGTCCTCGGAGCCCAGTACTTC. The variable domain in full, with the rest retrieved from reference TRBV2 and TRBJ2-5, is EPEVTQTPSHQVTQMGQEVILRCVPISNHLYFYWYRQILGQKVEFLVSFYNNEISEKSEIFDDQFSVERPDGSNFTLKIRSTKLEDSAMYFCASSQGLAVLGAQYFGPGTRLLVL.

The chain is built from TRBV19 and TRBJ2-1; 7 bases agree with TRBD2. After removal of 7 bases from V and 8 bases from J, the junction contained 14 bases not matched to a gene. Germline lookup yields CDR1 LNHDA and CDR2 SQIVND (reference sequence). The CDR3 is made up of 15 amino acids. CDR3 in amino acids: CASNAPLKREDEQFF. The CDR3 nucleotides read TGTGCCAGTAACGCCCCCTTAAAGCGGGAAGATGAGCAGTTCTTC. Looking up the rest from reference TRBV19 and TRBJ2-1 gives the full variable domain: DGGITQSPKYLFRKEGQNVTLSCEQNLNHDAMYWYRQDPGQGLRLIYYSQIVNDFQKGDIAEGYSVSREKKESFPLTVTSAQKNPTAFYLCASNAPLKREDEQFFGPGTRLTVL.

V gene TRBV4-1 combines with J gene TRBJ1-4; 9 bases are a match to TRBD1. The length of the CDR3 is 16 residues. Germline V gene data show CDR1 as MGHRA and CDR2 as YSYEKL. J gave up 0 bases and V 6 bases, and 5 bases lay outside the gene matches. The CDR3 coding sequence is TGCGCCAGCAGGCCCGGACAGGGGACAACTAATGAAAAACTGTTTTTT. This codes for CASRPGQGTTNEKLFF.

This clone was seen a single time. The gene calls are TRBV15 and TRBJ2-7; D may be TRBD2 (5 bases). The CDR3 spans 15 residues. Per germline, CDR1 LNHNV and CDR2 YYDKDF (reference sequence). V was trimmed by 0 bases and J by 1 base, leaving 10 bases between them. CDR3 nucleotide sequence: TGTGCCACCAGCAGAGAAGGACTGGATTCCTACGAGCAGTACTTC. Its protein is CATSREGLDSYEQYF.

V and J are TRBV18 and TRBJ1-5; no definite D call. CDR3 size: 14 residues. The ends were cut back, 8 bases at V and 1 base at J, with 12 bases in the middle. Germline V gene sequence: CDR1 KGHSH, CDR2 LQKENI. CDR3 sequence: CASHAPGSNQPQHF. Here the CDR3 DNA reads TGTGCCAGCCATGCCCCGGGGAGCAATCAGCCCCAGCATTTT.

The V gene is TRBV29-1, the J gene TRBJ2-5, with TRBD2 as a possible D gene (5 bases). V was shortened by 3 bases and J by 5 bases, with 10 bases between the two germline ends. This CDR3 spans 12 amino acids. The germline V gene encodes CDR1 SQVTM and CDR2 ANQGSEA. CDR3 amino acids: CSVDPGGETQYF. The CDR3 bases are TGCAGCGTTGATCCGGGCGGGGAGACCCAGTACTTC.